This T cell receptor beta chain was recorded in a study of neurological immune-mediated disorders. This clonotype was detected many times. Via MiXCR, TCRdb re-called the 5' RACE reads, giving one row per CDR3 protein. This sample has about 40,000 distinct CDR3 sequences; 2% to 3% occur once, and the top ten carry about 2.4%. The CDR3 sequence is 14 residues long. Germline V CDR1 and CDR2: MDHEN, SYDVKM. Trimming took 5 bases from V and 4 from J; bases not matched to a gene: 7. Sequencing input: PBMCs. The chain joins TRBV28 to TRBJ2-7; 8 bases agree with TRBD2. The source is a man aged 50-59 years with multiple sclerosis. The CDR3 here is CASSPLAGSYEQYF. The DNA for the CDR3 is TGTGCCAGCAGTCCCCTAGCGGGTTCTTACGAGCAGTACTTC.